The clone carrying this T cell receptor (beta chain) was found many times. The antigen is undetermined. The CDR3 is made up of 16 amino acids. These data come from a study of CD8 T cells in ankylosing spondylitis. The study's findings and limits: As for the disease-linked clones, they showed a CD8+ phenotype and occurred at relatively low frequencies in peripheral blood. Earlier authors reported some of these motif variants in reactive arthritis synovial fluid and blood. Disease-linked clones were reportedly significantly enriched in matched ankylosing spondylitis synovial fluid.

For TCR beta, libraries came from quantitative 5'-RACE with molecular barcodes. Each CDR3 protein gets one entry after TCRdb re-called the 5' RACE reads with MiXCR. The sample records 150,000 to 200,000 distinct CDR3 sequences, 10% to 15% being singletons. The receptor was isolated from a female donor with ankylosing spondylitis or in good health (not recorded which). The chain couples TRBV21-1 to TRBJ1-5. TRBV21-1 is a documented pseudogene. The sample comprised blood, either unsorted or a sorted T cell fraction (not recorded which). The CDR3 loop reads CASSNRSPKDNQPQHF. The CDR3 coding sequence is TGTGCCAGCAGCAATCGCAGTCCGAAAGACAATCAGCCCCAGCATTTT.